A single sample gave rise to the 20 T cell receptor beta chains below, sequenced in a study of blood T cell repertoires in COVID-19. Profiled with immunoSEQ multiplex PCR; TCRdb holds only in-frame clones, not every one. Here the sample spans about 100,000 clones, approximately 91% being singletons. Sequencing was done on a sample of peripheral blood. Source of these receptors: a man in his fifties or sixties with acute or convalescent COVID-19.

V gene TRBV27 combines with J gene TRBJ2-3; 7 bases align to TRBD1. J lost 0 bases, V lost 5 bases, and 11 bases had no gene match. CDR3 length equals 17 residues. CDR1 and CDR2 (germline): MNHEY, SMNVEV (reference sequence). The chain's CDR3 is CASSRSRDSRSTDTQYF. CDR3 coding DNA: TGTGCCAGCAGTCGATCCCGGGACAGTCGGAGCACAGATACGCAGTATTTT.

This chain connects TRBV29-1 to TRBJ1-2; a weak D match, TRBD1 (6 bases). This CDR3 comprises 13 residues. V gave up 0 bases and J gave up 7 bases, with 12 bases separating them. Germline-derived CDR1 and CDR2 are SQVTM and ANQGSEA. CDR3 nucleotides: TGCAGCGTTGAAGAGGGGGCAGATCTTGGCTACACCTTC. Protein sequence: CSVEEGADLGYTF.

This clone was observed once. V usage is TRBV21-1 and J usage is TRBJ2-7; the table's TRBD1 call for D was not verified on the DNA. TRBV21-1 is a recognized pseudogene. The CDR3 covers 19 residues. The CDR3 bases are TGTGCCAGCAGCAAAATATCCGGCAGGGGACGTAACGCGACCTACGAGCAGTACGTC. This gives the protein CASSKISGRGRNATYEQYV.

The chain couples TRBV19 to TRBJ1-1, with D uncertain. This CDR3 is 16 amino acids long. The ends were cut back, 3 bases at V and 5 bases at J, with 19 bases in the middle. Germline V CDR1 and CDR2: LNHDA, SQIVND (reference sequence). CDR3 sequence reads: CASSMLAGSLSTEAFF. For the CDR3, the DNA is TGTGCCAGTAGTATGCTTGCGGGTTCCTTGAGTACTGAAGCTTTCTTT.

The table lists this clone with a few counts. This chain links TRBV5-1 with TRBJ2-3; D gene ambiguous. This CDR3 spans 14 amino acids. CDR1 is SGHRS, CDR2 YFSETQ, per germline. Deletions cut 1 base from V and 0 bases from J, with 6 bases between. Here the CDR3 reads CASSLTASTDTQYF. CDR3 DNA: TGCGCCAGCAGCTTGACAGCTAGCACAGATACGCAGTATTTT.

V usage is TRBV3-1 (or the pseudogene TRBV3-2) and J usage is TRBJ1-1, with 8 bases matching TRBD1. CDR1 is LGHDT and CDR2 is YNNKEL in the germline V gene (reference sequence). J lost 10 bases, V lost 1 base, and 20 bases had no gene match. The CDR3 is 18 residues long. The CDR3 protein is CASSQGPGQGRGGAGAFF. The DNA of the CDR3 is TGTGCCAGCAGCCAAGGCCCCGGACAGGGACGCGGGGGGGCGGGAGCTTTCTTT.

This clone was seen only once. The chain carries TRBV30 and TRBJ2-1, with a weak D call TRBD2 (6 bases). Deletions cut 3 bases from V and 12 bases from J, with 15 bases between. The germline gives CDR1 GTSNPN, CDR2 SVGIG (reference sequence). The CDR3 contains 12 residues. CDR3 region: CAWSRLDWVQFF. CDR3 coding DNA: TGTGCCTGGAGCAGACTAGATTGGGTGCAGTTCTTC.

The chain is built from TRBV7-2 and TRBJ2-7; D may be TRBD1 (6 bases). Trimming took 5 bases from V and 3 from J, leaving 14 bases between them. CDR3 length equals 14 residues. Germline V gives CDR1 SGHTA, CDR2 FQGNSA. CDR3 residues: CASSPWDIRYEQYF. CDR3 nucleotides: TGTGCCAGCAGCCCTTGGGACATACGCTACGAGCAGTACTTC.

This clone is a singleton in its sample. The V and J genes are TRBV18 and TRBJ1-2; TRBD1 aligns across 8 bases. V shed 3 bases and J 8 bases; nucleotides not matched to a gene: 14. The CDR3 runs to 16 residues. The V gene's germline CDR1 is KGHSH and CDR2 LQKENI. As DNA, the CDR3 is TGTGCCAGCTCACCCGGACAGGGTCCCTCTATGGAGGGCTACACCTTC. It specifies CASSPGQGPSMEGYTF.

The V and J genes are TRBV3-1 (or the pseudogene TRBV3-2) and TRBJ2-7; D may be TRBD2 (6 bases). Germline values: CDR1 LGHDT, CDR2 YNNKEL (reference sequence). CDR3 length equals 15 residues. Trimming left V 2 bases short and J 5 bases short, with 16 bases between. CDR3 sequence: CASSQRSGRVHEQYF. The DNA of the CDR3 is TGTGCCAGCAGCCAACGGAGCGGGCGGGTACACGAGCAGTACTTC.

This chain connects TRBV19 to TRBJ1-2; 8 bases line up with TRBD1. The CDR3 runs 17 residues. The V gene's germline CDR1 is LNHDA and CDR2 SQIVND (reference sequence). J lost 4 bases, V lost 5 bases, and 15 bases had no gene match. CDR3 DNA sequence: TGTGCCAGTAGTGTTCAGGGGGCAACGGCAAAAACCTATGGCTACACCTTC. Translated: CASSVQGATAKTYGYTF. The full variable domain, rest sourced from reference TRBV19 and TRBJ1-2, is DGGITQSPKYLFRKEGQNVTLSCEQNLNHDAMYWYRQDPGQGLRLIYYSQIVNDFQKGDIAEGYSVSREKKESFPLTVTSAQKNPTAFYLCASSVQGATAKTYGYTFGSGTRLTVV.

The count of this clone is one. The CDR3 reads CATSDPGHLGFDEQFF. CDR3 DNA: TGTGCCACCAGTGATCCGGGACATCTGGGATTCGATGAGCAGTTCTTC. The V call is TRBV24-1, the J call TRBJ2-1; D may be TRBD1 (6 bases). CDR3 length: 16 residues. Germline V gene sequence: CDR1 KGHDR, CDR2 SFDVKD. Between the trimmed V and J ends, which lost 3 bases and 8 bases, there was a span of 19 bases.

In its sample, this clone was seen a few times. V usage is TRBV20-1 and J usage is TRBJ2-7, with TRBD2 identical over 8 bases. Per the germline V gene, CDR1 is DFQATT and CDR2 is SNEGSKA (reference sequence). V lost 3 bases, J lost 2 bases, and 6 bases stayed unmatched. The CDR3 is 14 amino acids. CDR3 nucleotide sequence: TGCAGTGCTAGTAGCGGGGTAACCCCCTACGAGCAGTACTTC. It translates to CSASSGVTPYEQYF.

The chain links TRBV5-4 to TRBJ2-1, with 13 positions matching TRBD2. There are 16 residues in the CDR3. V lost 0 bases to trimming and J lost 9 bases; unmatched junction nucleotides: 6. Germline V gene sequence: CDR1 SGHNT, CDR2 YYREEE (reference sequence). CDR3 sequence (DNA): TGTGCCAGCAGCTTGGGGCCGGGACTAGCGGGAACTGAGCAGTTCTTC. As protein: CASSLGPGLAGTEQFF.

The rearrangement links TRBV5-1 to TRBJ1-3; D perhaps matches TRBD1 (5 bases). The CDR3 spans 13 residues. Germline V gene data show CDR1 as SGHRS and CDR2 as YFSETQ. Between the trimmed V and J ends, which lost 5 bases and 4 bases, there was a span of 10 bases. The CDR3 region has the DNA TGCGCCAGCAGGGGGGGATCAGGAAACACCATATATTTT. Amino acid sequence: CASRGGSGNTIYF.

This clone occurred once. CDR3 residues: CSASLGNTIYF. As DNA, the CDR3 is TGCAGTGCTTCTCTTGGAAACACCATATATTTT. The rearrangement joins TRBV20-1 to TRBJ1-3, with D uncertain. The germline CDR1 and CDR2 sequences are DFQATT and SNEGSKA (reference sequence). CDR3 length equals 11 residues. With 5 bases removed from V and 3 bases from J, the gap between germline ends came to 5 bases.

The rearrangement uses TRBV6-2 or TRBV6-3 and TRBJ1-5, with 11 bases that match TRBD1. The CDR3 is made up of 17 amino acids. Germline lookup yields CDR1 MNHEY and CDR2 SVGEGT. J was trimmed by 6 bases and V by 2 bases; bases with no gene match: 9. As DNA, the CDR3 is TGTGCCAGCAGTTACGCTGGACAGGGGGCTCGGGGTCAGCCCCAGCATTTT. This encodes CASSYAGQGARGQPQHF.

The genes are TRBV27 and TRBJ1-1; TRBD1 matches 8 bases. The ends lost 5 bases at V and 4 bases at J; junction bases unmatched: 6. Per germline, CDR1 MNHEY and CDR2 SMNVEV (reference sequence). The CDR3 is 14 residues long. The CDR3 region is CASSNRGRGTEAFF. The CDR3 DNA follows: TGTGCCAGCAGTAACAGGGGGAGGGGCACTGAAGCTTTCTTT.

CDR3 DNA: TGTGCCAGCAGCGGGGGGTCAGGGGCGTTCTACGAGCAGTACTTC. Its translation is CASSGGSGAFYEQYF. The genes are TRBV9 and TRBJ2-7; TRBD1 might be the D (6 bases). V lost 3 bases, J lost 3 bases, and 16 bases lay in between. The germline V gene encodes CDR1 SGDLS and CDR2 YYNGEE. The CDR3 length is 15 residues.

The DNA of the CDR3 is TGTGCCAGCAGCTTAATGTCCGGGACCTACAATGAGCAGTTCTTC. It specifies CASSLMSGTYNEQFF. The V call is TRBV7-2, the J call TRBJ2-1; tentatively, D is TRBD2 (5 bases). CDR1 SGHTA and CDR2 FQGNSA come from the germline V gene. With 2 bases removed from V and 2 bases from J, the gap between germline ends came to 10 bases. CDR3 length: 15 amino acids.